The rows below give T cell receptor beta chains drawn from one sample of a study of shared clonotypes between healthy human individuals. The method was immunoSEQ multiplex PCR; TCRdb's version includes in-frame clones alone and lacks a portion of them. The sample yields some 2.1 million clones, less than 95% seen once. The specimen sequenced was naive CD8+ T cells sorted from blood. The receptor source for this set is a young man in good health. CDR3s include the opening cysteine and the closing phenylalanine or tryptophan. Fields, in order: clone size, D gene, V gene, J gene, CDR3 length, CDR3 protein, CDR3 DNA. The D gene is left open where the match is weak. Some rows have no size entry. The others give once, few or many, or a class for an expanded clone.

once	NA	TRBV11-2	TRBJ2-7	15	CASSLAPQGNYEQYF	TGTGCCAGCAGCTTAGCGCCCCAGGGTAACTACGAGCAGTACTTC
NA	TRBD1	TRBV11-2	TRBJ1-2	16	CASSLVTGQGDYGYTF	TGTGCCAGCAGCTTAGTTACCGGACAGGGAGACTATGGCTACACCTTC
NA	TRBD2	TRBV27	TRBJ2-7	14	CASSLGIAGDEQYF	TGTGCCAGCAGTTTAGGAATAGCGGGGGATGAGCAGTACTTC
NA	NA	TRBV7-8	TRBJ1-1	15	CASSLARAGIPEAFF	TGTGCCAGCAGCTTAGCCCGGGCCGGGATCCCTGAAGCTTTCTTT
few	NA	TRBV2	TRBJ1-2	18	CASSEAEDLVGAHYGYTF	TGTGCCAGCAGTGAAGCGGAGGATCTGGTCGGTGCCCACTATGGCTACACCTTC
once	NA	TRBV5-4	TRBJ1-1	15	CASSETGNMNTEAFF	TGTGCCAGCAGCGAGACAGGAAACATGAACACTGAAGCTTTCTTT
once	TRBD1	TRBV4-1	TRBJ1-5	17	CASSPRQGAMGNQPQHF	TGCGCCAGCAGCCCCCGACAGGGGGCGATGGGCAATCAGCCCCAGCATTTT
NA	TRBD2	TRBV2	TRBJ2-3	17	CASSSSGRILEGDTQYF	TGTGCCAGCAGTTCTAGCGGGAGGATCCTGGAAGGGGATACGCAGTATTTT
NA	NA	TRBV13	TRBJ2-2	14	CASSLSRVTGELFF	TGTGCCAGCAGCTTAAGTCGTGTCACCGGGGAGCTGTTTTTT
once	NA	TRBV27	TRBJ2-7	16	CASSPSVGVFSYEQYF	TGTGCCAGCAGTCCGTCAGTGGGGGTATTTTCTTACGAGCAGTACTTC
once	NA	TRBV4-1	TRBJ2-3	14	CASSQVEGEHTQYF	TGCGCCAGCAGCCAAGTGGAGGGGGAACATACGCAGTATTTT
NA	NA	TRBV6-5	TRBJ1-2	15	CASSYSQSANYGYTF	TGTGCCAGCAGTTACTCGCAGAGTGCTAACTATGGCTACACCTTC
NA	NA	TRBV5-8	TRBJ2-3	14	CASTLGMFTDTQYF	TGTGCCAGCACCCTTGGGATGTTCACAGATACGCAGTATTTT
NA	NA	TRBV10-3	TRBJ2-2	14	CAISEGEGAGELFF	TGTGCCATCAGTGAAGGAGAAGGCGCCGGGGAGCTGTTTTTT
NA	NA	TRBV27	TRBJ2-7	15	CASSLSVGGEGEQYF	TGTGCCAGCAGTTTAAGTGTGGGGGGCGAGGGTGAGCAGTACTTC
NA	NA	TRBV4-2	TRBJ2-4	13	CASSEGDEYIQYF	TGTGCCAGCAGCGAGGGGGATGAATACATTCAGTACTTC
once	TRBD1	TRBV4-1	TRBJ2-3	16	CASSPAGTGGTDTQYF	TGCGCCAGCAGCCCAGCCGGGACAGGGGGCACAGATACGCAGTATTTT
NA	NA	TRBV29-1	TRBJ2-4	13	CSARGFDKNIQYF	TGCAGCGCAAGGGGCTTTGACAAAAACATTCAGTACTTC
NA	NA	TRBV7-3	TRBJ2-1	13	CASSSPMEQRQFF	TGTGCCAGCAGCTCCCCGATGGAACAGAGACAGTTCTTC
once	NA	TRBV6-5	TRBJ1-1	14	CASSYGQAVGEAFF	TGTGCCAGCAGTTACGGCCAGGCCGTTGGAGAGGCTTTCTTT
NA	TRBD1	TRBV2	TRBJ2-3	16	CASSEGQGVSTDTQYF	TGTGCCAGCAGTGAGGGACAGGGTGTTTCCACAGATACGCAGTATTTT
NA	NA	TRBV5-6	TRBJ1-2	15	CASSLESRANYGYTF	TGTGCCAGCAGCTTGGAGTCCAGGGCTAACTATGGCTACACCTTC
NA	NA	TRBV9	TRBJ2-3	16	CASSVFDELSPDTQYF	TGTGCCAGCAGCGTATTCGACGAGCTCAGCCCAGATACGCAGTATTTT
NA	TRBD1	TRBV6-5	TRBJ2-2	14	CASSGTGVTGELFF	TGTGCCAGCAGCGGGACAGGGGTAACCGGGGAGCTGTTTTTT
NA	NA	TRBV10-3	TRBJ2-7	16	CAISAHRDSSSYEQYF	TGTGCCATCAGTGCCCACCGGGACTCGAGCTCCTACGAGCAGTACTTC
NA	NA	TRBV27	TRBJ2-5	14	CASSLRPYQETQYF	TGTGCCAGCAGTTTGAGGCCGTACCAAGAGACCCAGTACTTC
NA	NA	TRBV6-1	TRBJ1-1	16	CASSEDARTMNTEAFF	TGTGCCAGCAGTGAAGATGCCCGAACGATGAACACTGAAGCTTTCTTT
NA	TRBD1	TRBV4-1	TRBJ2-7	14	CASSFRTGNYEQYF	TGCGCCAGCAGCTTCCGGACAGGGAACTACGAGCAGTACTTC
NA	NA	TRBV11-2	TRBJ1-6	14	CASSLAGSNSPLHF	TGTGCCAGCAGCTTAGCCGGATCCAATTCACCCCTCCACTTT
NA	TRBD1	TRBV7-2	TRBJ2-4	17	CASSLAWDSSVKNIQYF	TGTGCCAGCAGCTTAGCCTGGGACAGCTCGGTCAAAAACATTCAGTACTTC
NA	TRBD2	TRBV5-4	TRBJ2-1	15	CASSLRIAGNNEQFF	TGTGCCAGCAGCTTGAGGATAGCGGGGAACAATGAGCAGTTCTTC
NA	NA	TRBV20-1	TRBJ2-5	11	CSARVGETQYF	TGCAGTGCTAGGGTTGGAGAGACCCAGTACTTC
NA	NA	TRBV4-3	TRBJ1-4	15	CASSQDRGEGEKLFF	TGCGCCAGCAGCCAAGATAGGGGGGAGGGTGAAAAACTGTTTTTT
NA	NA	TRBV2	TRBJ2-1	11	CASSDGAGEFF	TGTGCCAGCAGTGACGGGGCAGGGGAGTTCTTC
NA	TRBD2	TRBV19	TRBJ2-3	16	CASSMAFLAGTDTQYF	TGTGCCAGTAGTATGGCCTTTCTAGCGGGCACAGATACGCAGTATTTT
NA	NA	TRBV13	TRBJ2-7	13	CASSLGRSYEQYF	TGTGCCAGCAGCTTAGGCAGATCCTACGAGCAGTACTTC
NA	TRBD1	TRBV7-6	TRBJ1-1	15	CASSLPRQGSTEAFF	TGTGCCAGCAGCTTACCCCGACAGGGATCCACTGAAGCTTTCTTT
NA	TRBD1	TRBV27	TRBJ1-2	15	CASSGTGGAVGGYTF	TGTGCCAGCAGCGGGACAGGGGGCGCGGTCGGCGGCTACACCTTC
NA	TRBD1	TRBV2	TRBJ1-6	15	CASSEAAGGHSPLHF	TGTGCCAGCAGTGAAGCGGCAGGGGGTCATTCACCCCTCCACTTT
NA	TRBD2	TRBV6-6	TRBJ2-1	15	CASGGLAGEDNEQFF	TGTGCCAGCGGCGGGCTAGCGGGAGAGGACAATGAGCAGTTCTTC
NA	NA	TRBV5-1	TRBJ2-7	17	CASSHHLRDPNPYEQYF	TGCGCCAGCAGCCATCATCTCCGGGACCCCAACCCCTACGAGCAGTACTTC
NA	TRBD2	TRBV7-2	TRBJ2-2	17	CASSFLPSGANTGELFF	TGTGCCAGCAGCTTCCTTCCTAGCGGAGCCAACACCGGGGAGCTGTTTTTT
NA	NA	TRBV29-1	TRBJ2-2	12	CSGLENTGELFF	TGCAGCGGCCTCGAAAACACCGGGGAGCTGTTTTTT
NA	TRBD2	TRBV7-2	TRBJ2-1	15	CASLGLAGGLDEQFF	TGTGCCAGCTTGGGACTAGCGGGAGGGCTGGATGAGCAGTTCTTC
once	NA	TRBV25-1	TRBJ2-7	15	CASSDWLRGNYEQYF	TGTGCCAGCAGTGATTGGCTTAGGGGAAATTACGAGCAGTACTTC
NA	NA	TRBV2	TRBJ1-4	14	CASSAEGYNEKLFF	TGTGCCAGCAGTGCGGAGGGCTACAATGAAAAACTGTTTTTT
once	NA	TRBV27	TRBJ2-1	14	CASSLFTSSSEQFF	TGTGCCAGCAGTTTGTTCACTAGCTCGAGTGAGCAGTTCTTC
NA	NA	TRBV9	TRBJ1-1	13	CASSVGTESEAFF	TGTGCCAGCAGCGTAGGGACAGAAAGTGAAGCTTTCTTT
NA	TRBD1	TRBV7-9	TRBJ2-5	16	CASSFTRGQGEETQYF	TGTGCCAGCAGCTTTACCAGGGGGCAAGGCGAAGAGACCCAGTACTTC
NA	NA	TRBV7-2	TRBJ2-7	14	CASSLDSPSYEQYF	TGTGCCAGCAGCTTAGACTCCCCCTCCTACGAGCAGTACTTC
NA	NA	TRBV7-9	TRBJ1-5	15	CASSLDREANQPQHF	TGTGCCAGCAGCTTAGATAGGGAGGCAAATCAGCCCCAGCATTTT
NA	TRBD2	TRBV10-3	TRBJ2-1	15	CAIRRTSGGAGEQFF	TGTGCCATCAGACGAACTAGCGGGGGGGCTGGTGAGCAGTTCTTC
NA	NA	TRBV21-1	TRBJ2-1	14	CASSKEEANNEQFF	TGTGCCAGCAGCAAAGAAGAAGCCAACAATGAGCAGTTCTTC
NA	NA	TRBV6-5	TRBJ1-1	16	CASSYSHSSGNTEAFF	TGTGCCAGCAGTTACTCACACTCGTCAGGGAACACTGAAGCTTTCTTT
NA	NA	TRBV6-1	TRBJ2-6	19	CASSEYGHLDSSGANVLTF	TGTGCCAGCAGTGAATATGGACACCTAGATTCCTCTGGGGCCAACGTCCTGACTTTC
NA	NA	TRBV7-9	TRBJ2-3	14	CASSLVGDTDTQYF	TGTGCCAGCAGCTTAGTAGGGGACACAGATACGCAGTATTTT
NA	NA	TRBV9	TRBJ1-3	15	CASSVYASSGNTIYF	TGTGCCAGCAGCGTATACGCTTCCTCTGGAAACACCATATATTTT
NA	NA	TRBV7-9	TRBJ1-2	16	CASSERGWGANYGYTF	TGTGCCAGCAGCGAGAGGGGTTGGGGAGCTAACTATGGCTACACCTTC